This T cell receptor (beta chain) was observed in a study of CD8 T cells in Susac syndrome. Looking at the study overall: Among the Susac syndrome patients sequenced, over five had active disease and fewer than 10 were in remission.

Peripheral blood CD8+ and CD4+ T cells were profiled by TCR beta sequencing. RNA totalling about 0.45 to 1 ug underwent reverse transcription with random hexamers. TCRdb itself ran the immunoSEQ multiplex PCR reads through MiXCR, one entry per CDR3 protein. The table lists some 240,000 distinct CDR3 sequences, 90% to 96% of them singletons. As regards this clonotype: Its specificity is not known.

Overall study results and limits: As acknowledged by the study, its TCR sequencing and HLA analysis included a relatively small number of individuals.

Germline lookup yields CDR1 MGHRA and CDR2 YSYEKL. This CDR3 spans 16 amino acids. V gave up 8 bases and J gave up 2 bases, with 20 bases separating them. The sequenced material came from CD4+ T cells from PBMCs. The gene calls are TRBV4-1 and TRBJ2-3, with D possibly being TRBD2 (6 bases). The sequence came from a human donor with Susac syndrome. The CDR3 sequence is CASSIRGSAITDTQYF. CDR3 DNA: TGCGCCAGCTCTATCCGGGGGAGTGCGATCACAGATACGCAGTATTTT.